This T cell receptor (beta chain) was found in a study of T cell changes during pregnancy in multiple sclerosis. This clone was observed a single time. Trimming took off 2 bases at V and 2 bases at J, with 8 bases between the two ends. The CDR3 length is 14 residues. CDR1 SGHRS and CDR2 YFSETQ come from the germline V gene. TCRdb's copy holds only in-frame clones and misses some; the assay was immunoSEQ multiplex PCR. The sample contains tens of thousands of clones, about 92% of which appear only once. The sample consisted of CD4+ T cells from peripheral blood mononuclear cells, taken in the third trimester of pregnancy. The TCR comes from a female donor with multiple sclerosis, enrolled in a pregnancy study. The rearrangement uses TRBV5-1 and TRBJ2-1; D gene uncertain. CDR3 sequence: CASSFTQAYNEQFF. DNA of the CDR3: TGCGCCAGCAGCTTCACCCAGGCCTACAATGAGCAGTTCTTC.